The clone carrying this TCR beta chain came up once. This sample was included in a study of T cell changes during pregnancy in multiple sclerosis. From germline, CDR1 is MGHRA and CDR2 YSYEKL. The CDR3 has 14 amino acids. V lost 4 bases and J 4 bases, leaving 11 bases between the germline ends. The assay was immunoSEQ multiplex PCR, and TCRdb's table has in-frame clones only and misses some. This sample has some 80,000 clones, with over 85% found just once. This specimen was CD4+ T cells from peripheral blood mononuclear cells, taken after pregnancy. The chain has TRBV4-1 and TRBJ1-3; no firm D call. The clonotype comes from a female donor with multiple sclerosis, enrolled in a pregnancy study. The CDR3 protein is CASSPVPAGNTIYF. The CDR3 DNA is TGCGCCAGCAGCCCTGTACCAGCGGGAAACACCATATATTTT.